One sample yielded the 29 T cell receptor beta chains listed below, sequenced in a study of blood T cells in healthy people across ages. A sample-barcoded 5' primer and a J-beta primer mix were used in a second PCR of roughly 7 to 11 cycles. Using its own MiXCR run on the 5' RACE reads, TCRdb lists one record per CDR3 protein. The sample records 650,000 to 800,000 distinct CDR3 sequences, around 52% being singletons. Sequenced material: blood. The receptor source for this set is a woman older than 75 in good health.

Points on this clonotype: The germline gene is not matched at one end of the junction; a read error may be the cause. V gene TRBV10-3 combines with J gene TRBJ1-1; D gene ambiguous. The CDR3 totals 13 residues. From germline, CDR1 is ENHRY and CDR2 SYGVKD. In DNA, the CDR3 is TGTGCCATAGGGAGAGTGACGGCAGCTGAAGTTTTCTTT. It is translated as CAIGRVTAAEVFF.

This clonotype was observed at least ten times. The chain employs TRBV5-1 and TRBJ2-1; the match to TRBD2 covers 7 bases. V shed 2 bases, J shed 0 bases, and the junction held 2 bases outside the gene matches. The CDR3 runs to 15 residues. Germline CDR1 reads SGHRS; CDR2 reads YFSETQ. The CDR3 DNA reads TGCGCCAGCAGCTTTCGGGAGGTCTCCTACAATGAGCAGTTCTTC. It specifies CASSFREVSYNEQFF. The variable domain in full, with the rest retrieved from reference TRBV5-1 and TRBJ2-1, is KAGVTQTPRYLIKTRGQQVTLSCSPISGHRSVSWYQQTPGQGLQFLFEYFSETQRNKGNFPGRFSGRQFSNSRSEMNVSTLELGDSALYLCASSFREVSYNEQFFGPGTRLTVL.

The rearrangement links TRBV4-2 to TRBJ1-4; no definite D call. Trimming pared 3 bases from V and 6 bases from J, leaving 14 bases between. CDR1 LGHNA and CDR2 YNFKEQ come from the germline V gene. The CDR3 length is 15 residues. The DNA for the CDR3 is TGTGCCAGCAGCCACGGACGGCTTGGCGATGAAAAACTGTTTTTT. This translates into CASSHGRLGDEKLFF.

This clonotype showed up just a few times. The CDR3 DNA follows: TGTGCCAGCGGTCCCGCGGACAGGGGCGCCAATGAGCAGTTCTTC. Translated, it gives CASGPADRGANEQFF. V gene TRBV3-1 combines with J gene TRBJ2-1; TRBD1 agrees at 9 bases. The CDR3 extends over 15 amino acids. V shed 8 bases and J 6 bases; nucleotides not matched to a gene: 11. From germline, CDR1 is LGHDT and CDR2 YNNKEL (reference sequence).

This clonotype came up many times. This sequence joins TRBV6-6 and TRBJ1-5; the D gene is possibly TRBD1 (5 bases). V shed 4 bases and J shed 3 bases, with 10 bases lying between them. From germline, CDR1 is MNHNY and CDR2 SVGAGI (reference sequence). This CDR3 has 14 residues. CDR3 sequence reads: CASSLTGPNQPQHF. The CDR3, as DNA: TGTGCCAGCAGTTTAACAGGCCCCAATCAGCCCCAGCATTTT.

Points on this clonotype: A clone one base away is much larger, so this may be a read error. The chain is built from TRBV12-3 or TRBV12-4 and TRBJ2-1, with 8 bases matching TRBD2. This CDR3 is built from 13 residues. The V and J ends lost 7 bases and 13 bases, in that order; junction bases with no gene match: 12. The CDR3 sequence is CASTVLAEETQFF. The CDR3 DNA is TGTGCCAGCACCGTACTAGCGGAAGAGACCCAGTTCTTC.

This rearrangement joins TRBV10-1 to TRBJ2-2; TRBD1 matches at 7 bases. From germline, CDR1 is WNHNN and CDR2 SYGVQD (reference sequence). V shed 6 bases and J 4 bases; nucleotides not matched to a gene: 2. The CDR3 extends over 13 amino acids. The DNA of the CDR3 is TGCGCCAGCAGGACAGGGTCCACCGGGGAGCTGTTTTTT. Protein: CASRTGSTGELFF.

The rearrangement links TRBV5-1 to TRBJ2-1; 8 nucleotides match TRBD2. The J call may be in error: the DNA end matches TRBJ2-7 better. Germline V gives CDR1 SGHRS, CDR2 YFSETQ. CDR3 length: 15 amino acids. The CDR3, as DNA: TGCGCCAGCAGCTTGTCAGCGGGAGCCTACAATGAGCAGTACTTC. Protein: CASSLSAGAYNEQYF.

This clonotype was seen a handful of times. The chain joins TRBV3-1 to TRBJ2-5, with 11 nucleotides matching TRBD2. CDR1 is LGHDT and CDR2 is YNNKEL in the germline V gene (reference sequence). V dropped 2 bases and J dropped 11; count of bases not matched to a gene: 13. CDR3 length: 16 residues. The CDR3 coding sequence is TGTGCCAGCAGCCAAACCCTTAGCGGGAGGGCCAATGAGCAGTACTTC. Translation gives CASSQTLSGRANEQYF.

This clonotype was counted at least ten times. This chain uses TRBV6-5 with TRBJ2-1, with TRBD2 matching 7 bases. CDR1 is MNHEY and CDR2 is SVGAGI in the germline V gene. V shed 7 bases, J shed 7 bases, and the junction held 16 bases outside the gene matches. The CDR3 covers 16 residues. CDR3 nucleotide sequence: TGTGCCAGCAACCCCGGGGGAAGAGCGGGGAGGAATGAGCAGTTCTTC. Translated: CASNPGGRAGRNEQFF.

The chain links TRBV7-3 to TRBJ2-1; D call uncertain. The germline V gene encodes CDR1 SGHTA and CDR2 FQGTGA. The length of the CDR3 is 15 residues. V lost 1 base and J 6 bases, leaving 13 bases between the germline ends. As DNA, the CDR3 is TGTGCCAGCAGCTTAAGCCGTAGGGATAGCAATGAGCAGTTCTTC. Translated, it gives CASSLSRRDSNEQFF.

This clonotype was counted many times. V usage is TRBV30 and J usage is TRBJ2-1; D not resolved. The CDR3 sequence is 10 residues long. The germline gives CDR1 GTSNPN, CDR2 SVGIG (reference sequence). V was shortened by 5 bases and J by 5 bases, with 4 bases between the two germline ends. Here the CDR3 DNA reads TGTGCCTGGGGTCACAATGAGCAGTTCTTC. It codes for CAWGHNEQFF.

This clonotype was recorded many times. This chain's CDR3 is CASSLSRNTEAFF. CDR3 nucleotide sequence: TGTGCCAGCTCACTGAGTAGGAACACTGAAGCTTTCTTT. This rearrangement joins TRBV27 to TRBJ1-1; D is undetermined. The length of the CDR3 is 13 residues. In germline, CDR1 is MNHEY, CDR2 SMNVEV (reference sequence). V lost 8 bases, J lost 1 base, and 11 bases lay in between.

The chain employs TRBV25-1 and TRBJ2-3; D is unresolved. The CDR3 has 13 amino acids. The germline V gene encodes CDR1 MGHDK and CDR2 SYGVNS. V was cut by 3 bases and J by 6 bases, with 10 bases left in between. The CDR3: CASSEASPDTQYF. The CDR3, as DNA: TGTGCCAGCAGTGAGGCCTCCCCGGATACGCAGTATTTT. Full variable domain (remainder filled in from reference TRBV25-1 and TRBJ2-3): EADIYQTPRYLVIGTGKKITLECSQTMGHDKMYWYQQDPGMELHLIHYSYGVNSTEKGDLSSESTVSRIRTEHFPLTLESARPSHTSQYLCASSEASPDTQYFGPGTRLTVL.

This clonotype was observed a few times. The chain is built from TRBV10-3 and TRBJ2-7; TRBD1 matches 11 bases. CDR3 size: 14 residues. V lost 2 bases to trimming and J lost 7 bases; unmatched junction nucleotides: 4. Germline loops: CDR1 ENHRY, CDR2 SYGVKD. The CDR3 sequence is CAISEAGTGGEQYF. DNA for the CDR3: TGTGCCATCAGTGAGGCAGGGACAGGGGGTGAGCAGTACTTC.

Only a few counts were recorded for this clonotype. The rearrangement uses TRBV27 and TRBJ1-2; TRBD1 aligns across 8 bases. Germline trimming cut 10 bases from V and 7 bases from J; bases unmatched to any gene: 8. Germline V gene sequence: CDR1 MNHEY, CDR2 SMNVEV (reference sequence). This CDR3 has 12 amino acids. CDR3 coding DNA: TGTGCCAAAACCGGGACAGGTTTTGGCTACACCTTC. It specifies CAKTGTGFGYTF.

Concerning this clonotype itself: A single base separates this from a much larger clone, so it may be a read error. J is TRBJ1-2 and V is TRBV9; unclear D gene. The germline gives CDR1 SGDLS, CDR2 YYNGEE. V dropped 3 bases and J dropped 6 bases, with 12 bases sitting between them. This CDR3 is built from 13 residues. The CDR3 nucleotides read TGTGCCAGCAGCGGAAGCCAGACGGATGGCTACACCTTC. Its translation is CASSGSQTDGYTF.

This clonotype came up a few times. The chain joins TRBV9 to TRBJ2-1, with D possibly matching TRBD2 (6 bases). CDR3 size: 13 residues. Germline CDR1 reads SGDLS; CDR2 reads YYNGEE. V lost 3 bases and J 8 bases, leaving 12 bases between the germline ends. CDR3 in DNA: TGTGCCAGCAGCGGAGGAGGGGACGATGAGCAGTTCTTC. Amino acids: CASSGGGDDEQFF.

About this clonotype itself: At one end the junction does not follow the germline gene, possibly because of a read error. The chain is built from TRBV5-1 and TRBJ2-1; 7 positions agree with TRBD2. Germline V lookup: CDR1 SGHRS, CDR2 YFSETQ. The CDR3 covers 15 residues. CDR3 DNA: TGCGCCGGCAGCTTGGGCCTAGCGGTTTACAATGAGCAGTTCTTC. Amino acids: CAGSLGLAVYNEQFF.

In this sample, this clonotype turned up a few times. The V call is TRBV20-1, the J call TRBJ1-6; a weak D match, TRBD1 (6 bases). Germline lookup yields CDR1 DFQATT and CDR2 SNEGSKA (reference sequence). The ends were cut back, 5 bases at V and 5 bases at J, with 10 bases in the middle. This CDR3 is built from 13 residues. For the CDR3, the DNA is TGCAGTGCTCGACAGGTGAATAATTCACCCCTCCACTTT. Encoded protein: CSARQVNNSPLHF.

At least ten counts were recorded for this clonotype. J is TRBJ2-7 and V is TRBV6-6; possible D gene TRBD2, 6 bases. The CDR3 length is 16 residues. The germline V and J ends were trimmed by 2 bases and 5 bases, with 19 bases remaining between them. Germline values: CDR1 MNHNY, CDR2 SVGAGI (reference sequence). The CDR3 spells CASSYDRGGVLDEQYF. CDR3 nucleotides: TGTGCCAGCAGTTACGATCGAGGCGGGGTGCTAGACGAGCAGTACTTC.

The chain recombines TRBV9 with TRBJ1-2, with no clear D. Trimming took off 2 bases at V and 2 bases at J, with 4 bases between the two ends. CDR1 SGDLS and CDR2 YYNGEE come from the germline V gene. The CDR3 contains 12 residues. CDR3 residues: CASSVDNYGYTF. The CDR3 DNA follows: TGTGCCAGCAGCGTGGACAACTATGGCTACACCTTC. Full variable domain (missing parts from reference TRBV9 and TRBJ1-2): DSGVTQTPKHLITATGQRVTLRCSPRSGDLSVYWYQQSLDQGLQFLIQYYNGEERAKGNILERFSAQQFPDLHSELNLSSLELGDSALYFCASSVDNYGYTFGSGTRLTVV.

This clonotype was counted between two and nine times. V gene TRBV4-3 combines with J gene TRBJ2-3; no definite D call. Germline CDR1 reads LGHNA; CDR2 reads YSLEER. Trimming left V 0 bases short and J 0 bases short, with 10 bases between. The CDR3 has 16 amino acids. CDR3 DNA: TGCGCCAGCAGCCAAGAACTGTGGTCAAGCACAGATACGCAGTATTTT. Translating it yields CASSQELWSSTDTQYF.

This clonotype was seen ten or more times. V gene TRBV3-1 combines with J gene TRBJ1-5, with a tentative D call TRBD1 (5 bases). The CDR3 extends over 14 amino acids. Germline CDR1 is LGHDT and CDR2 is YNNKEL (reference sequence). V shed 0 bases and J shed 4 bases, with 7 bases lying between them. The CDR3: CASSQDRANQPQHF. CDR3 coding DNA: TGTGCCAGCAGCCAAGACAGGGCGAATCAGCCCCAGCATTTT.

The V gene is TRBV10-3, the J gene TRBJ2-1, with 13 bases aligning to TRBD2. Germline assignment: CDR1 ENHRY and CDR2 SYGVKD. Trimming took 6 bases from V and 1 from J; bases not matched to a gene: 3. The length of the CDR3 is 16 residues. The CDR3 here is CAIRPLAGGSYNEQFF. CDR3 sequence (DNA): TGTGCCATCAGGCCACTAGCGGGAGGGTCCTACAATGAGCAGTTCTTC.

This clonotype has at least ten counts. This chain connects TRBV5-1 to TRBJ2-3, with D tentatively TRBD1 (6 bases). The germline V and J ends were trimmed by 7 bases and 0 bases, with 12 bases remaining between them. The CDR3 length is 14 residues. CDR1 SGHRS and CDR2 YFSETQ come from the germline V gene. The CDR3: CASAGTTSTDTQYF. As DNA, the CDR3 is TGCGCCAGCGCTGGGACAACTAGCACAGATACGCAGTATTTT.

Notes on this clonotype: One end of the junction does not line up with germline, which may come from a read error. V gene TRBV20-1 combines with J gene TRBJ2-3; possibly TRBD1 for D (5 bases). The germline V gene has CDR1 DFQATT and CDR2 SNEGSKA (reference sequence). The CDR3 is 10 amino acids. CDR3 in DNA: TGCAGTGCTCCGACAGAGACGCAGTATTTT. Its protein product is CSAPTETQYF.

There are many counts of this clonotype. The CDR3 region is CASSPAGVRSEQFF. The CDR3, as DNA: TGTGCCAGCAGCCCGGCCGGGGTTAGAAGTGAGCAGTTCTTC. The chain recombines TRBV7-2 with TRBJ2-1; TRBD2 might be the D (5 bases). V lost 5 bases to trimming and J lost 9 bases, with 17 bases between them. The CDR3 sequence is 14 residues long. CDR1 and CDR2 (germline): SGHTA, FQGNSA.

The V call is TRBV28, the J call TRBJ2-1, with 14 bases aligning to TRBD2. The V and J ends lost 7 bases and 9 bases, in that order; junction bases with no gene match: 8. The CDR3 consists of 15 residues. CDR1 is MDHEN, CDR2 SYDVKM, per germline. The chain's CDR3 is CASNRLAGGPGEQFF. The CDR3 DNA follows: TGTGCCAGCAATCGACTAGCGGGAGGGCCGGGTGAGCAGTTCTTC.